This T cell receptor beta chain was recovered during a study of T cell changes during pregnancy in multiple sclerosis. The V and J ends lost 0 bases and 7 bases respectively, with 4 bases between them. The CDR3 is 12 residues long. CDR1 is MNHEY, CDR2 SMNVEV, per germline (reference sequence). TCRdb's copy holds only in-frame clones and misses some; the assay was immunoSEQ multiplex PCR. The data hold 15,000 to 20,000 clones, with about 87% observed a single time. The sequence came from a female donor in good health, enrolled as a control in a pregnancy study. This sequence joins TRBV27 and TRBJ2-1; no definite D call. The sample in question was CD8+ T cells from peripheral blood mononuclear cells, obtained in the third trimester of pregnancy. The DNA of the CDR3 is TGTGCCAGCAGTTTATCCAGAAATGAGCAGTTCTTC. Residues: CASSLSRNEQFF.